Presented here are 25 T cell receptor beta chains from one specimen sequenced in a study of T cell responses to AZD1222 COVID-19 vaccine. Only in-frame clones appear in the TCRdb table, and some are missing; sequencing was by immunoSEQ multiplex PCR. The table lists about 120,000 clones, roughly 90% of them singletons. Sequenced here: peripheral blood, sampled 28 days after the second AZD1222 dose. These receptors came from an adult who received the AZD1222 COVID-19 vaccine.

The J gene is TRBJ1-1, the V gene TRBV7-2; D not certain. The germline CDR1 and CDR2 sequences are SGHTA and FQGNSA. Trimming cost V 5 bases and J 3 bases, with 7 bases left between them. There are 12 residues in the CDR3. In DNA, the CDR3 is TGTGCCAGCAGCCCCGCCTACACTGAAGCTTTCTTT. It codes for CASSPAYTEAFF.

V is TRBV5-5 and J is TRBJ1-1; 8 bases map to TRBD1. After removal of 4 bases from V and 1 base from J, the junction contained 9 bases not matched to a gene. CDR1 is SGHKS, CDR2 YYEKEE, per germline (reference sequence). There are 16 residues in the CDR3. CDR3 sequence: CASSTWTGIRNTEAFF. The CDR3 DNA follows: TGTGCCAGCAGCACTTGGACAGGGATACGGAACACTGAAGCTTTCTTT.

Remarks on this clone: The sample carries other DNA sequences with the same CDR3. The chain carries TRBV5-1 and TRBJ2-3, with D tentatively TRBD1 or TRBD2 (6 bases each). Germline values: CDR1 SGHRS, CDR2 YFSETQ. The CDR3 has 15 amino acids. V was clipped by 5 bases and J by 0 bases, with 13 bases between them. The CDR3 sequence: CASSSSGASTDTQYF. The CDR3 bases are TGCGCCAGCAGTAGTTCGGGGGCAAGCACAGATACGCAGTATTTT.

This rearrangement joins TRBV19 to TRBJ1-5; D not certain. Germline loops: CDR1 LNHDA, CDR2 SQIVND (reference sequence). This CDR3 has 14 amino acids. Trimming took off 5 bases at V and 4 bases at J, with 12 bases between the two ends. Written as DNA, the CDR3 is TGTGCCAGTAGTCCACATTTAGGAAATCAGCCCCAGCATTTT. Its protein product is CASSPHLGNQPQHF.

This chain connects TRBV7-8 to TRBJ2-3; 7 bases agree with TRBD2. There are 16 residues in the CDR3. Per germline, CDR1 SGHVS and CDR2 FQNEAQ. The V and J ends lost 1 base and 7 bases, in that order; junction bases with no gene match: 11. This chain's CDR3 is CASSLVGLASGNTQYF. CDR3 bases: TGTGCCAGCAGCTTAGTGGGATTGGCTAGCGGTAATACGCAGTATTTT.

The rearrangement uses TRBV15 and TRBJ2-7; no clear D gene. This CDR3 spans 13 amino acids. Germline V lookup: CDR1 LNHNV, CDR2 YYDKDF (reference sequence). Trimming took off 5 bases at V and 3 bases at J, with 11 bases between the two ends. This chain's CDR3 is CATSQGRNYEQYF. In DNA, the CDR3 is TGTGCCACCAGCCAAGGCAGGAACTACGAGCAGTACTTC.

The rearrangement uses TRBV11-1 and TRBJ2-7, with 7 bases fitting TRBD2. J lost 3 bases, V lost 5 bases, and 7 bases had no gene match. CDR1 is SGHAT and CDR2 is FQDESV in the germline V gene (reference sequence). The CDR3 is 14 amino acids. CDR3 bases: TGTGCCAGCAGCCCCGGAGCGGGGCGCTACGAGCAGTACTTC. This codes for CASSPGAGRYEQYF.

The rearrangement joins TRBV7-8 to TRBJ2-3, with 7 bases identical to TRBD2. V was pared by 3 bases and J by 1 base, with 7 bases of the junction left unmatched. The CDR3 is 16 amino acids. Germline V CDR1 and CDR2: SGHVS, FQNEAQ. The CDR3 here is CASSFGSAGGTDTQYF. CDR3 in DNA: TGTGCCAGCAGCTTTGGGTCGGCGGGGGGCACAGATACGCAGTATTTT.

The V call is TRBV5-6, the J call TRBJ2-1; unclear D gene. The CDR3 has 14 residues. Trimming left V 0 bases short and J 2 bases short, with 6 bases between. Germline CDR1 reads SGHDT; CDR2 reads YYEEEE. The CDR3 region is CASSLETAYNEQFF. The CDR3, as DNA: TGTGCCAGCAGCTTGGAAACAGCCTACAATGAGCAGTTCTTC.

The chain recombines TRBV29-1 with TRBJ1-3; D is uncertain. Deletions cut 3 bases from V and 4 bases from J, with 10 bases between. The CDR3 runs 13 residues. The germline V gene encodes CDR1 SQVTM and CDR2 ANQGSEA. This CDR3 is CSVEAQFGNTIYF. DNA for the CDR3: TGCAGCGTTGAGGCACAGTTCGGAAACACCATATATTTT.

V gene TRBV5-3 combines with J gene TRBJ1-2, with D unclear. Being an ORF, TRBV5-3 has a function that is uncertain. V was pared by 6 bases and J by 0 bases, with 18 bases between. CDR3 size: 16 residues. Written as DNA, the CDR3 is TGTGCCAGAATCTTAGACGGGCCTGCCGCTAACTATGGCTACACCTTC. As protein: CARILDGPAANYGYTF.

This clone has a single count. The genes are TRBV28 and TRBJ1-5; D unresolved. Deletions cut 2 bases from V and 6 bases from J, with 11 bases between. The CDR3 consists of 14 residues. Germline V gene data show CDR1 as MDHEN and CDR2 as SYDVKM. DNA of the CDR3: TGTGCCAGCAGTTTAATTGTCGTGGCTCAGCCCCAGCATTTT. The encoded protein is CASSLIVVAQPQHF.

V gene TRBV6-5 combines with J gene TRBJ2-7; D gene unclear. V was trimmed by 2 bases and J by 3 bases, leaving 8 bases between them. The CDR3 is 13 amino acids. The germline V gene encodes CDR1 MNHEY and CDR2 SVGAGI. CDR3 protein: CASSYAWDYEQYF. The CDR3 bases are TGTGCCAGCAGTTACGCTTGGGACTACGAGCAGTACTTC.

J is TRBJ2-2 and V is TRBV11-2; 16 nucleotides line up with TRBD2. The germline CDR1 and CDR2 sequences are SGHAT and FQNNGV. Trimming at V came to 1 base and at J to 5 bases, leaving 4 bases not matched to a gene. This CDR3 region has 18 residues. The DNA of the CDR3 is TGTGCCAGCAGCTTAGGGGGACTAGCGGGAGGGCCGACCGGGGAGCTGTTTTTT. Amino acids: CASSLGGLAGGPTGELFF. The full variable domain, its missing parts supplied by reference TRBV11-2 and TRBJ2-2, is EAGVAQSPRYKIIEKRQSVAFWCNPISGHATLYWYQQILGQGPKLLIQFQNNGVVDDSQLPKDRFSAERLKGVDSTLKIQPAKLEDSAVYLCASSLGGLAGGPTGELFFGEGSRLTVL.

The chain carries TRBV19 and TRBJ1-1; D not resolved. The CDR3 runs to 13 residues. Germline-derived CDR1 and CDR2 are LNHDA and SQIVND (reference sequence). V was shortened by 7 bases and J by 1 base, with 10 bases between the two germline ends. For the CDR3, the DNA is TGTGCCAGTACTTTATCAGGGAACACTGAAGCTTTCTTT. This encodes CASTLSGNTEAFF.

CDR3 protein: CASSLGRDYEQYF. For the CDR3, the DNA is TGTGCCAGCAGCTTAGGGAGGGACTACGAGCAGTACTTC. V is TRBV7-8 and J is TRBJ2-7, with D possibly TRBD2 on 6 matching bases. This CDR3 has 13 residues. V lost 1 base to trimming and J lost 3 bases, with 7 bases between them. Germline loops: CDR1 SGHVS, CDR2 FQNEAQ.

This clone appeared a single time. This rearrangement joins TRBV18 to TRBJ2-2; 7 bases align to TRBD1. CDR3 size: 16 residues. Trimming took 1 base from V and 2 from J; bases not matched to a gene: 4. CDR1 is KGHSH, CDR2 LQKENI, per germline. The CDR3 region is CASSPQGQFNTGELFF. The CDR3 nucleotides read TGTGCCAGCTCACCACAGGGACAGTTTAACACCGGGGAGCTGTTTTTT. The variable domain in full, with the rest retrieved from reference TRBV18 and TRBJ2-2, is NAGVMQNPRHLVRRRGQEARLRCSPMKGHSHVYWYRQLPEEGLKFMVYLQKENIIDESGMPKERFSAEFPKEGPSILRIQQVVRGDSAAYFCASSPQGQFNTGELFFGEGSRLTVL.

The J gene is TRBJ2-1, the V gene TRBV7-2, with D perhaps being TRBD1 or TRBD2 (5 bases each). V lost 4 bases and J 0 bases, leaving 10 bases between the germline ends. This CDR3 contains 15 residues. Germline CDR1 reads SGHTA; CDR2 reads FQGNSA. The CDR3 region is CASSYAGASYNEQFF. The CDR3 DNA sequence: TGTGCCAGCAGCTACGCCGGGGCCTCCTACAATGAGCAGTTCTTC.

The V gene is TRBV18, the J gene TRBJ2-3; the D is unclear. The CDR3 is 15 amino acids. V was pared by 4 bases and J by 1 base, with 12 bases between. The germline V gene has CDR1 KGHSH and CDR2 LQKENI. CDR3 loop: CASSLVGSGTDTQYF. The DNA for the CDR3 is TGTGCCAGCTCACTGGTGGGCTCGGGCACAGATACGCAGTATTTT.

This clone was seen many times. CDR3: CASIPPWDRVNTEAFF. As DNA, the CDR3 is TGTGCCAGCATCCCCCCGTGGGACAGGGTGAACACTGAAGCTTTCTTT. The gene calls are TRBV6-4 and TRBJ1-1, with 9 nucleotides matching TRBD1. This CDR3 comprises 16 residues. J was trimmed by 0 bases and V by 7 bases; bases with no gene match: 9. The germline V gene has CDR1 MRHNA and CDR2 SNTAGT.

The chain uses TRBV19 and TRBJ1-1; possibly TRBD1 for D (5 bases). V gave up 5 bases and J gave up 6 bases, with 10 bases separating them. CDR1 LNHDA and CDR2 SQIVND come from the germline V gene (reference sequence). This CDR3 has 12 residues. This chain's CDR3 is CASSLWGAEAFF. The CDR3 DNA reads TGTGCCAGTAGTCTTTGGGGGGCTGAAGCTTTCTTT.

DNA of the CDR3: TGCGCCAGCAGCCAAGATGGCGGAGTGGCGTACAATGAGCAGTTCTTC. Encoded protein: CASSQDGGVAYNEQFF. The chain uses TRBV4-3 and TRBJ2-1; D unclear. Trimming stripped 0 bases from V and 4 bases from J, with 13 bases between. This CDR3 is 16 amino acids long. The germline CDR1 and CDR2 sequences are LGHNA and YSLEER.

This chain connects TRBV10-3 to TRBJ1-2, with D uncertain. The germline V gene encodes CDR1 ENHRY and CDR2 SYGVKD. CDR3 length: 13 residues. Deletions cut 10 bases from V and 12 bases from J, with 24 bases between. CDR3 DNA sequence: TGTGCCACCAAGACATCGGTGGGTTTGTGGCACACCTTC. Protein sequence: CATKTSVGLWHTF.

V and J are TRBV11-2 and TRBJ2-2; unclear D gene. Trimming took off 6 bases at V and 4 bases at J, with 6 bases between the two ends. This CDR3 has 12 residues. Germline loops: CDR1 SGHAT, CDR2 FQNNGV. CDR3 residues: CASSPPTGELFF. CDR3 DNA: TGTGCCAGCAGTCCCCCCACCGGGGAGCTGTTTTTT.

The genes are TRBV7-9 and TRBJ2-6; possibly TRBD1 or TRBD2 for D (5 bases each). CDR1 is SEHNR and CDR2 is FQNEAQ in the germline V gene (reference sequence). There are 16 residues in the CDR3. Trimming left V 1 base short and J 1 base short, with 8 bases between. The CDR3 nucleotides are TGTGCCAGCAGCTTAGGGGGGTTTTCTGGGGCCAACGTCCTGACTTTC. Encoded protein: CASSLGGFSGANVLTF. Together with reference TRBV7-9 and TRBJ2-6, the CDR3 gives the full variable domain: DTGVSQNPRHKITKRGQNVTFRCDPISEHNRLYWYRQTLGQGPEFLTYFQNEAQLEKSRLLSDRFSAERPKGSFSTLEIQRTEQGDSAMYLCASSLGGFSGANVLTFGAGSRLTVL.